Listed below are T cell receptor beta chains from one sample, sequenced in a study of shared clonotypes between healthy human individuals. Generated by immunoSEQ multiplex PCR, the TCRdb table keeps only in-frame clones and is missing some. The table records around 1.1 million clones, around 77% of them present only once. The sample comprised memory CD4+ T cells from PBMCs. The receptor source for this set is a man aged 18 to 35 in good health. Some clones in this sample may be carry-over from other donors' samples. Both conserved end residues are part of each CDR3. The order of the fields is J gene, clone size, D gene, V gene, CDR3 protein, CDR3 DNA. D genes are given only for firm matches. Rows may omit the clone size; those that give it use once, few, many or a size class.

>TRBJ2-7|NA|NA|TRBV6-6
CASSYFQGSYEQYF
TGTGCCAGCAGTTACTTTCAGGGCTCCTACGAGCAGTACTTC
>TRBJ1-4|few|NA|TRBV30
CAWSSDATTNEKLFF
TGTGCCTGGAGTTCCGATGCGACAACTAATGAAAAACTGTTTTTT
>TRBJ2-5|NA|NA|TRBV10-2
CASTRGLASGETQYF
TGCGCCAGCACCCGTGGGCTCGCATCGGGAGAGACCCAGTACTTC
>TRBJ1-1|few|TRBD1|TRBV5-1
CASSEPGGTEAFF
TGCGCCAGCAGCGAGCCAGGGGGCACTGAAGCTTTCTTT
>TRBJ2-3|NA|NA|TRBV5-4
CASSPSQAHLANTQYF
TGTGCCAGCAGCCCCTCACAGGCACACCTGGCGAATACGCAGTATTTT
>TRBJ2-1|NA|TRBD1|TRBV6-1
CASSTGTGRTNEQFF
TGTGCCAGCAGCACCGGGACAGGGAGGACCAATGAGCAGTTCTTC
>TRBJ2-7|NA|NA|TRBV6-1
CASRLAGPSYEQYF
TGTGCCAGTAGGCTGGCGGGGCCCTCCTACGAGCAGTACTTC
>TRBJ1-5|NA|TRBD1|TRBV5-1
CASSEQGASNQPQHF
TGCGCCAGCAGCGAACAGGGGGCGAGCAATCAGCCCCAGCATTTT
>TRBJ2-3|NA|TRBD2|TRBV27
CASQSGIGTDTQYF
TGTGCCAGCCAAAGCGGGATCGGCACAGATACGCAGTATTTT
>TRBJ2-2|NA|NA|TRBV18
CASSSPGTGELFF
TGTGCCAGCTCATCTCCTGGCACCGGGGAGCTGTTTTTT
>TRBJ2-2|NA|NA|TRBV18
CASSRDSTGELFF
TGTGCCAGCTCACGAGACAGCACCGGGGAGCTGTTTTTT
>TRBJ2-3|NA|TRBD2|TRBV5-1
CASSLWSTSEASTDTQYF
TGCGCCAGCAGCTTGTGGAGCACTAGCGAGGCTAGCACAGATACGCAGTATTTT
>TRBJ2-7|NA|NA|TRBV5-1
CASSLSNTEQYF
TGCGCCAGCAGCTTGTCCAATACCGAGCAGTACTTC
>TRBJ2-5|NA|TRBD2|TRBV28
CASRPGGQETQYF
TGTGCCAGCAGACCGGGAGGACAAGAGACCCAGTACTTC
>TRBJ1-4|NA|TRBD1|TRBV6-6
CASRARTGNPEKLFF
TGTGCCAGCAGGGCTCGGACAGGAAATCCTGAAAAACTGTTTTTT
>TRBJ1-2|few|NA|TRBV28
CASREGGAGYGYTF
TGTGCCAGCAGAGAGGGGGGCGCCGGCTATGGCTACACCTTC
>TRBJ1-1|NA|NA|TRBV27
CASSLVSPATEAFF
TGTGCCAGCAGTTTAGTCAGCCCCGCCACTGAAGCTTTCTTT
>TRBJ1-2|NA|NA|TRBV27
CASSFRAAYGYTF
TGTGCCAGCAGTTTTCGAGCAGCCTATGGCTACACCTTC
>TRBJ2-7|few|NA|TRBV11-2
CASSLDMASVYEQYF
TGTGCCAGCAGCTTAGACATGGCTAGCGTCTACGAGCAGTACTTC
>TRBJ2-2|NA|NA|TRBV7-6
CASSLGQRWTGELFF
TGTGCCAGCAGCTTGGGACAAAGGTGGACCGGGGAGCTGTTTTTT
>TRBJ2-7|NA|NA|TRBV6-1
CAIAWSSYEQYF
TGTGCCATCGCTTGGAGCTCCTACGAGCAGTACTTC
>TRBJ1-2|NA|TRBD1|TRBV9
CASSVQVATGEGGYTF
TGTGCCAGCAGCGTACAAGTTGCGACAGGGGAAGGTGGCTACACCTTC
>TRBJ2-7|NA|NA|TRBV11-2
CASSLVGSRFQYF
TGTGCCAGCAGCTTAGTGGGGTCACGATTTCAGTACTTC
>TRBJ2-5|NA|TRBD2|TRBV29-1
CSAWVGGGLETQYF
TGCAGCGCCTGGGTGGGCGGGGGTTTAGAGACCCAGTACTTC
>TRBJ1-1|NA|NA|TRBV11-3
CASSHQRNTEAFF
TGTGCCAGCAGTCACCAACGGAACACTGAAGCTTTCTTT
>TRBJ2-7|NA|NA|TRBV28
CASSLLGYEQYF
TGTGCCAGCAGCCTGCTGGGCTACGAGCAGTACTTC
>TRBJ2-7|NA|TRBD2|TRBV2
CASRGLARGEQYF
TGTGCCAGCAGGGGACTAGCGCGAGGTGAGCAGTACTTC
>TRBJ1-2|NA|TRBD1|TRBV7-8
CASSLADRRLGGYTF
TGTGCCAGCAGCTTAGCGGACAGGAGGTTGGGCGGCTACACCTTC
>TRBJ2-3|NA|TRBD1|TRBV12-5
CASGMGTGGMVDTQYF
TGTGCTAGTGGTATGGGGACAGGGGGCATGGTAGATACGCAGTATTTT
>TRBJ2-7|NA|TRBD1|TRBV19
CASSKPGTGVGEQYF
TGTGCCAGTAGTAAACCCGGGACAGGGGTGGGCGAGCAGTACTTC
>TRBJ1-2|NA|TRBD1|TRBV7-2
CASSSRLRGQGVCYTF
TGTGCCAGCAGCTCACGGCTGCGGGGACAGGGGGTATGCTACACCTTC
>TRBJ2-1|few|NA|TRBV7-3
CASSLNEYNEQFF
TGTGCCAGCAGCTTAAACGAGTACAATGAGCAGTTCTTC
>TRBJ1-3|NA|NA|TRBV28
CASSRTWWNTIYF
TGTGCCAGCAGTCGGACCTGGTGGAACACCATATATTTT
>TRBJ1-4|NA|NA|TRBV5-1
CASSFQGFNEKLFF
TGCGCCAGCAGCTTCCAGGGCTTTAATGAAAAACTGTTTTTT
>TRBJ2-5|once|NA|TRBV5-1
CASSHWETQYF
TGCGCCAGCAGCCACTGGGAGACCCAGTACTTC
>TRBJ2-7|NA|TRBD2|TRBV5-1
CASSAWTSGSYEQYF
TGCGCCAGCAGCGCATGGACTAGCGGTTCCTACGAGCAGTACTTC
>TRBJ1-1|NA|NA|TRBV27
CASSRPPTAFINTEAFF
TGTGCCAGCAGTCGGCCTCCCACCGCGTTTATAAACACTGAAGCTTTCTTT
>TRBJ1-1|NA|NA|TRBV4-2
CASSPTELANTEAFF
TGTGCCAGCAGCCCGACGGAGTTGGCGAACACTGAAGCTTTCTTT
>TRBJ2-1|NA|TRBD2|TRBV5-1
CASTPMGPSGGNNEQFF
TGCGCCAGCACACCCATGGGCCCTAGCGGGGGAAACAATGAGCAGTTCTTC
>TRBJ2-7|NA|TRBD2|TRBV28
CASSGALGQTSGTSYEQYF
TGTGCCAGCAGTGGGGCCCTGGGACAGACTAGCGGGACCTCCTACGAGCAGTACTTC
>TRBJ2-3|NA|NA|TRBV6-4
CASSSSTFTDTQYF
TGTGCCAGCAGTTCCTCCACCTTTACAGATACGCAGTATTTT
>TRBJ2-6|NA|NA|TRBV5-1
CASSRTPPGANVLTF
TGCGCCAGCAGCCGGACGCCCCCTGGGGCCAACGTCCTGACTTTC